This passage covers 26 T cell receptor beta chains from one sample sequenced in a study of CD8 T cells in ankylosing spondylitis. Each CDR3 protein gets one entry after TCRdb re-called the 5' RACE reads with MiXCR. The table records more than 150,000 distinct CDR3 sequences, roughly 13% of them present only once. Input material: blood, either unsorted or a sorted T cell fraction (not recorded which). These receptors were collected from a male donor with ankylosing spondylitis or in good health (not recorded which).

The chain employs TRBV6-1 and TRBJ2-1, with 13 bases aligning to TRBD2. The CDR3 loop spans 17 amino acids. Germline V gives CDR1 MNHNS, CDR2 SASEGT. The trim removed 0 bases at V and 10 bases at J, leaving 9 bases unmatched. This CDR3 is CASSEARTSGRFGEQFF. CDR3 nucleotide sequence: TGTGCCAGCAGTGAAGCCCGGACTAGCGGGAGATTCGGGGAGCAGTTCTTC.

This clonotype showed up many times. The rearrangement links TRBV7-9 to TRBJ1-1, with unresolved D. This CDR3 has 10 amino acids. Trimming took off 1 base at V and 10 bases at J, with 4 bases between the two ends. CDR1 and CDR2 from the germline V gene are SEHNR and FQNEAQ (reference sequence). The CDR3 DNA sequence: TGTGCCAGCAGCTTAGGAGGAGCTTTCTTT. Amino acid sequence: CASSLGGAFF.

The V call is TRBV25-1, the J call TRBJ2-7, with 12 bases aligning to TRBD1. Germline assignment: CDR1 MGHDK and CDR2 SYGVNS. The CDR3 contains 15 residues. J gave up 6 bases and V 5 bases, and 8 bases lay outside the gene matches. CDR3 region: CASSPRGQGAGEQYF. The DNA for the CDR3 is TGTGCCAGCAGTCCGAGGGGACAGGGGGCCGGCGAGCAGTACTTC.

This clonotype was observed a few times. This rearrangement joins TRBV4-1 to TRBJ2-3; TRBD2 matches at 9 bases. This CDR3 has 17 residues. V shed 0 bases and J 5 bases; nucleotides not matched to a gene: 9. CDR1 MGHRA and CDR2 YSYEKL come from the germline V gene. The CDR3 region has the DNA TGCGCCAGCAGCCAAGAAGCTAGCGGGGCCAAGGGAGATACGCAGTATTTT. Translated: CASSQEASGAKGDTQYF.

This clonotype was detected ten times or more. The rearrangement joins TRBV20-1 to TRBJ1-5, with 10 nucleotides matching TRBD1. Trimming at V came to 3 bases and at J to 6 bases, leaving 5 bases not matched to a gene. Germline lookup yields CDR1 DFQATT and CDR2 SNEGSKA (reference sequence). The CDR3 is 14 amino acids. The CDR3 DNA is TGCAGTGCTAGGGAGGACAGGGGGTTTCAGCCCCAGCATTTT. Translation gives CSAREDRGFQPQHF.

The sample holds a few counts of this clonotype. The chain links TRBV11-3 to TRBJ2-7, with D uncertain. Trimming pared 0 bases from V and 2 bases from J, leaving 8 bases between. Per the germline V gene, CDR1 is SGHNT and CDR2 is YENEEA. CDR3 length: 14 residues. The CDR3 nucleotides are TGTGCCAGCAGCTTAGAGGCAGCAGCCTACGAGCAGTACTTC. This translates into CASSLEAAAYEQYF.

This clonotype was recorded a few times. The chain uses TRBV20-1 and TRBJ2-3; TRBD2 aligns across 13 bases. There are 15 residues in the CDR3. V was pared by 5 bases and J by 2 bases, with 4 bases of the junction left unmatched. Germline V gene lookup returns CDR1 DFQATT and CDR2 SNEGSKA (reference sequence). CDR3 protein: CSAGGLAGYTDTQYF. As DNA, the CDR3 is TGCAGTGCTGGGGGACTAGCGGGGTACACAGATACGCAGTATTTT.

The chain joins TRBV20-1 to TRBJ1-2, with unresolved D. Germline V gene data show CDR1 as DFQATT and CDR2 as SNEGSKA (reference sequence). This CDR3 region has 15 residues. V was shortened by 4 bases and J by 0 bases, with 15 bases between the two germline ends. CDR3 nucleotide sequence: TGCAGTGCTATCCCTGACCGTGGAGCTAACTATGGCTACACCTTC. It yields the protein CSAIPDRGANYGYTF.

The gene calls are TRBV6-5 and TRBJ2-7; TRBD1 is a possible D gene (6 bases). The CDR3 covers 16 residues. V was shortened by 1 base and J by 8 bases, with 21 bases between the two germline ends. CDR1 and CDR2 from the germline V gene are MNHEY and SVGAGI. Written as DNA, the CDR3 is TGTGCCAGCAGTTACTGGGGCGGACAGACCACCCCCAAGCAGTACTTC. It specifies CASSYWGGQTTPKQYF.

The chain links TRBV4-1 to TRBJ2-1; D not resolved. Per germline, CDR1 MGHRA and CDR2 YSYEKL. The V end lost 4 bases, the J end lost 9 bases, and 19 bases lay between the germline ends. The CDR3 loop spans 15 amino acids. CDR3 protein: CASSPRDLTFGEQFF. The CDR3, as DNA: TGCGCCAGCAGCCCCCGCGACTTAACCTTCGGTGAGCAGTTCTTC.

The chain combines TRBV29-1 with TRBJ2-7; 7 bases fit TRBD1. There are 14 residues in the CDR3. Per the germline V gene, CDR1 is SQVTM and CDR2 is ANQGSEA. J was trimmed by 1 base and V by 1 base; bases with no gene match: 4. In DNA, the CDR3 is TGCAGCGTTGAAGTCTCAGGGGGTTCCTACGAGCAGTACTTC. Its protein is CSVEVSGGSYEQYF.

This clonotype was counted a few times. The chain links TRBV4-2 to TRBJ2-1, with D perhaps matching TRBD1 (7 bases). Trimming stripped 0 bases from V and 7 bases from J, with 19 bases between. The CDR3 totals 17 residues. The germline V gene encodes CDR1 LGHNA and CDR2 YNFKEQ. CDR3 coding DNA: TGTGCCAGCAGCCAAGATGGCGGGGCTAGCAGGGGGAATGAGCAGTTCTTC. Translated: CASSQDGGASRGNEQFF.

V and J are TRBV7-9 and TRBJ2-7; 8 bases match TRBD2. Germline-derived CDR1 and CDR2 are SEHNR and FQNEAQ (reference sequence). The CDR3 loop spans 13 amino acids. V lost 8 bases, J lost 0 bases, and 3 bases stayed unmatched. CDR3 DNA: TGTGCCAGCCGGGGGGGAAGCTCCTACGAGCAGTACTTC. Translating it yields CASRGGSSYEQYF. The entire variable domain, with the rest obtained from reference TRBV7-9 and TRBJ2-7, is as follows: DTGVSQNPRHKITKRGQNVTFRCDPISEHNRLYWYRQTLGQGPEFLTYFQNEAQLEKSRLLSDRFSAERPKGSFSTLEIQRTEQGDSAMYLCASRGGSSYEQYFGPGTRLTVT.

This clonotype was seen at least ten times. J is TRBJ2-5 and V is TRBV4-2; the D gene is possibly TRBD1 (6 bases). Trimming took off 3 bases at V and 0 bases at J, with 11 bases between the two ends. The CDR3 sequence is 15 residues long. CDR1 is LGHNA and CDR2 is YNFKEQ in the germline V gene. The CDR3 spells CASSHTTGDQETQYF. The CDR3 DNA sequence: TGTGCCAGCAGCCACACGACAGGAGACCAAGAGACCCAGTACTTC.

This clonotype showed up just a few times. This sequence joins TRBV7-2 and TRBJ2-1, with 12 bases identical to TRBD2. The CDR3 is made up of 15 amino acids. Germline lookup yields CDR1 SGHTA and CDR2 FQGNSA. Trimming took 3 bases from V and 7 from J; bases not matched to a gene: 4. CDR3 DNA sequence: TGTGCCAGCAGCTTGTCAACTAGCGGGGGGAATGAGCAGTTCTTC. Its protein product is CASSLSTSGGNEQFF.

The V and J genes are TRBV20-1 and TRBJ1-4, with 8 nucleotides matching TRBD1. The CDR3 has 13 amino acids. In germline, CDR1 is DFQATT, CDR2 SNEGSKA (reference sequence). With V trimmed by 5 bases and J by 5 bases, 4 bases remained unmatched. The CDR3 reads CSAPGQGNEKLFF. In DNA form, the CDR3 reads TGCAGTGCTCCAGGACAGGGCAATGAAAAACTGTTTTTT.

In its sample, this clonotype was seen a few times. The chain links TRBV2 to TRBJ2-1; 13 bases fit TRBD2. V was pared by 5 bases and J by 9 bases, with 4 bases of the junction left unmatched. The CDR3 is 14 residues long. The germline V gene encodes CDR1 SNHLY and CDR2 FYNNEI. CDR3 nucleotides: TGTGCCAGCAGTTGGACTAGCGGGAGCGGTGAGCAGTTCTTC. Translation gives CASSWTSGSGEQFF.

The chain carries TRBV5-1 and TRBJ2-3; unclear D gene. V dropped 7 bases and J dropped 1 base, with 13 bases sitting between them. The CDR3 runs to 14 residues. From germline, CDR1 is SGHRS and CDR2 YFSETQ. CDR3 sequence: CASAPIVRTDTQYF. CDR3 bases: TGCGCCAGCGCCCCGATTGTCCGCACAGATACGCAGTATTTT.

This sequence joins TRBV20-1 and TRBJ1-6; D is unclear. Between the trimmed V and J ends, which lost 4 bases and 9 bases, there was a span of 22 bases. Germline V CDR1 and CDR2: DFQATT, SNEGSKA (reference sequence). The CDR3 loop spans 16 amino acids. This chain's CDR3 is CSANFRHGKEVSPLHF. CDR3 sequence (DNA): TGCAGTGCTAACTTCCGACATGGGAAAGAAGTTTCACCCCTCCACTTT.

This clonotype was seen more than once but under ten times. The chain carries TRBV27 and TRBJ2-2; possible D gene TRBD2, 7 bases. CDR1 is MNHEY and CDR2 is SMNVEV in the germline V gene (reference sequence). The CDR3 has 15 residues. Trimming took 8 bases from V and 6 from J, leaving 19 bases between them. The CDR3 DNA follows: TGTGCCAGCCGGGACGGGGGGCAAATGGCCGGGGAGCTGTTTTTT. Residues: CASRDGGQMAGELFF.

V gene TRBV4-1 combines with J gene TRBJ2-2; D gene ambiguous. This CDR3 is built from 12 residues. Germline values: CDR1 MGHRA, CDR2 YSYEKL. V lost 2 bases and J 5 bases, leaving 3 bases between the germline ends. In nucleotides, the CDR3 is TGCGCCAGCAGCCAATTAACCGGGGAGCTGTTTTTT. Amino acid sequence: CASSQLTGELFF.

The chain joins TRBV14 to TRBJ2-1, with D tentatively TRBD2 (6 bases). Germline V gene lookup returns CDR1 SGHDN and CDR2 FVKESK. The germline V and J ends were trimmed by 4 bases and 8 bases, with 21 bases remaining between them. The CDR3 is 16 amino acids. The CDR3 coding sequence is TGTGCCAGCAGCCGACGGCGGGGACTTCGGGAACATGAGCAGTTCTTC. It is translated as CASSRRRGLREHEQFF. The full variable domain, rest sourced from reference TRBV14 and TRBJ2-1, is EAGVTQFPSHSVIEKGQTVTLRCDPISGHDNLYWYRRVMGKEIKFLLHFVKESKQDESGMPNNRFLAERTGGTYSTLKVQPAELEDSGVYFCASSRRRGLREHEQFFGPGTRLTVL.

The V and J genes are TRBV3-1 and TRBJ2-1, with 8 nucleotides matching TRBD1. Germline V gene lookup returns CDR1 LGHDT and CDR2 YNNKEL (reference sequence). The CDR3 has 16 amino acids. V was pared by 3 bases and J by 1 base, with 5 bases of the junction left unmatched. CDR3 coding DNA: TGTGCCAGCAGCCACGGCGGGACAGGATCCTACAATGAGCAGTTCTTC. This translates into CASSHGGTGSYNEQFF.

This clonotype showed up many times. This chain joins TRBV5-1 and TRBJ2-1, with D possibly TRBD2 on 6 matching bases. Germline CDR1 SGHRS, CDR2 YFSETQ. Deletions cut 3 bases from V and 3 bases from J, with 13 bases between. The CDR3 is 15 residues long. The CDR3 spells CASSSLRDFYNEQFF. In DNA, the CDR3 is TGCGCCAGCAGCTCGCTCCGGGACTTCTACAATGAGCAGTTCTTC. Filled out from reference TRBV5-1 and TRBJ2-1, the complete variable domain reads KAGVTQTPRYLIKTRGQQVTLSCSPISGHRSVSWYQQTPGQGLQFLFEYFSETQRNKGNFPGRFSGRQFSNSRSEMNVSTLELGDSALYLCASSSLRDFYNEQFFGPGTRLTVL.

V usage is TRBV30 and J usage is TRBJ2-7; D gene unclear. CDR1 GTSNPN and CDR2 SVGIG come from the germline V gene (reference sequence). V lost 1 base to trimming and J lost 2 bases, with 3 bases between them. The CDR3 has 11 amino acids. The CDR3 nucleotides are TGTGCCTGGAGTGGAGCCTACGAGCAGTACTTC. Translating it yields CAWSGAYEQYF.

This clonotype was detected a few times. This chain connects TRBV29-1 to TRBJ2-3; 11 nucleotides line up with TRBD2. J gave up 3 bases and V 0 bases, and 5 bases lay outside the gene matches. The germline V gene encodes CDR1 SQVTM and CDR2 ANQGSEA. The CDR3 runs 16 residues. The CDR3 region has the DNA TGCAGCGTTGAAGATCTTTCTAGCGGGAGGACAGATACGCAGTATTTT. Protein sequence: CSVEDLSSGRTDTQYF.